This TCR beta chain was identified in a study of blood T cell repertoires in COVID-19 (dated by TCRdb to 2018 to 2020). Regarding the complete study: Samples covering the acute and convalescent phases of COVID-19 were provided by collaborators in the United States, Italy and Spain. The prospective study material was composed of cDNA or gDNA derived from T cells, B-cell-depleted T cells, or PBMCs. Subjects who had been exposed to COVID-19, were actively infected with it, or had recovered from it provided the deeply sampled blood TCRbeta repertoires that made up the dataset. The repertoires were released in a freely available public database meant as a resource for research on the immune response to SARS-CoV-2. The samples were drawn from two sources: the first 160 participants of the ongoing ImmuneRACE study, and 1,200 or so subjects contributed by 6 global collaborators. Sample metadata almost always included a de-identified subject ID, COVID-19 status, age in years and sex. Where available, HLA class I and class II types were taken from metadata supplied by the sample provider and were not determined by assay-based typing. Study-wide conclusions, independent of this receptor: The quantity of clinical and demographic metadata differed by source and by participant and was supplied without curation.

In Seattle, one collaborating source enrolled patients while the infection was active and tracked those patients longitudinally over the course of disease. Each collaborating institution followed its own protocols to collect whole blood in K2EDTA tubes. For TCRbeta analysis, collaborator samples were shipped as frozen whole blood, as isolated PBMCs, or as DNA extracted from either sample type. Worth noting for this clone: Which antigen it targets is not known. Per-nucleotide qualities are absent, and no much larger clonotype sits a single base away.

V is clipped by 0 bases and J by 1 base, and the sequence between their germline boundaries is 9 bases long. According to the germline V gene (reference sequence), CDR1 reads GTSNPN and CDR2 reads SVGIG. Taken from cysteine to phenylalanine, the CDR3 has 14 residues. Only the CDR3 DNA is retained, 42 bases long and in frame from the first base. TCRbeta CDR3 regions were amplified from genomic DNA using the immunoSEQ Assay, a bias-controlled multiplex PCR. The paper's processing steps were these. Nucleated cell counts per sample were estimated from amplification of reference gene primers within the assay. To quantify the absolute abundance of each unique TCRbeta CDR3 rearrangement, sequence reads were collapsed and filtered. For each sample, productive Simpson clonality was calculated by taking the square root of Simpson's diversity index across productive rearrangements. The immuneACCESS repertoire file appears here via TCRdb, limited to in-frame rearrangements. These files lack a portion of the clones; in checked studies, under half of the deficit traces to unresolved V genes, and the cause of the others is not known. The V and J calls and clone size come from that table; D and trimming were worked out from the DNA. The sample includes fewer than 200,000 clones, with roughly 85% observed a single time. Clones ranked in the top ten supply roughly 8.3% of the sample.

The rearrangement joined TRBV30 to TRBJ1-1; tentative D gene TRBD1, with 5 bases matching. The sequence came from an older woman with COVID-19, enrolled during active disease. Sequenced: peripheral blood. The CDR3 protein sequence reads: CAWSVNRRNTEAFF. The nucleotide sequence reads TGTGCCTGGAGTGTCAACAGGAGGAACACTGAAGCTTTCTTT.